These T cell receptor beta chains were read from a single sample in a study of control samples from healthy donors and cancer patients. Here immunoSEQ multiplex PCR was the method, and the copy in TCRdb shows in-frame clones only, minus some. Here the sample spans 150,000 or so clones, over 85% being singletons. Sequencing was performed on blood. The receptors originated from a man younger than 35 in good health. Each CDR3 is given with its conserved first and last residue. D genes are given only for firm matches. Clone size is shown for a subset of rows, as once, few, many or a class of expanded clone.

d_call,cdr3_length,v_call,clone_size,j_call,cdr3_aa,cdr3_nt
-,15,TRBV21-1,-,TRBJ1-4,CASSKVRTGNEKLFF,TGTGCCAGCAGCAAAGTTAGGACAGGGAATGAAAAACTGTTTTTT
-,14,TRBV11-3,-,TRBJ1-1,CASSFSFSAGEAFF,TGTGCCAGCAGCTTTTCTTTTAGCGCAGGTGAAGCTTTCTTT
TRBD2,19,TRBV3-1/TRBV3-2,-,TRBJ2-2,CASSHRTSVRFPGTGELFF,TGTGCCAGCAGCCATAGGACTAGCGTGCGCTTTCCGGGCACCGGGGAGCTGTTTTTT
-,15,TRBV28,-,TRBJ2-7,CASRAPQGYSYEQYF,TGTGCCAGCAGAGCCCCACAGGGATACTCCTACGAGCAGTACTTC
TRBD1,17,TRBV30,-,TRBJ1-4,CAWSVRGLGGSNEKLFF,TGTGCCTGGAGTGTCAGGGGGCTTGGTGGATCTAATGAAAAACTGTTTTTT
-,14,TRBV2,-,TRBJ1-5,CASSTVQDNQPQHF,TGTGCCAGCAGTACCGTACAGGACAATCAGCCCCAGCATTTT
TRBD1,14,TRBV11-3,-,TRBJ2-2,CASSSRTGTGELFF,TGTGCCAGCAGTTCTCGGACAGGGACCGGGGAGCTGTTTTTT
-,15,TRBV14,-,TRBJ1-2,CASSQDALRYRGYTF,TGTGCCAGCAGCCAAGATGCACTGAGGTATCGTGGCTACACCTTC
-,14,TRBV27,-,TRBJ2-7,CASSLGRGRYEQYF,TGTGCCAGCAGTTTAGGAAGGGGGAGATACGAGCAGTACTTC
-,14,TRBV5-1,-,TRBJ1-3,CASTEGVSGNTIYF,TGCGCCAGCACCGAGGGGGTATCTGGAAACACCATATATTTT
-,10,TRBV2,-,TRBJ1-2,CASRMDGYTF,TGTGCCAGCAGAATGGATGGCTACACCTTC
-,12,TRBV30,-,TRBJ1-1,CAWTINWGGAFF,TGTGCCTGGACCATAAACTGGGGGGGAGCTTTCTTT
-,16,TRBV10-3,-,TRBJ2-2,CAIRLTSKTNTGELFF,TGTGCCATCAGGCTAACGTCGAAAACGAACACCGGGGAGCTGTTTTTT
-,14,TRBV5-4,-,TRBJ2-1,CASSFSGSYNEQFF,TGTGCCAGCAGCTTTTCCGGTTCATACAATGAGCAGTTCTTC
-,16,TRBV24-1,-,TRBJ2-2,CATSDRANRDTGELFF,TGTGCCACCAGTGACCGGGCCAACCGGGACACCGGGGAGCTGTTTTTT
-,12,TRBV13,-,TRBJ1-5,CASSFRDQPQHF,TGTGCCAGCAGCTTCCGCGATCAGCCCCAGCATTTT
-,14,TRBV19,-,TRBJ2-5,CASNHGAAGETQYF,TGTGCCAGTAACCACGGGGCCGCCGGGGAGACCCAGTACTTC
-,10,TRBV10-3,-,TRBJ2-5,CAIGQETQYF,TGTGCCATCGGCCAAGAGACCCAGTACTTC
TRBD1,15,TRBV30,-,TRBJ1-2,CAWSVGQARTYGYTF,TGTGCCTGGAGTGTAGGACAGGCAAGGACCTATGGCTACACCTTC
-,13,TRBV2,once,TRBJ1-2,CASSEENVYGYTF,TGTGCCAGCAGTGAAGAGAACGTTTACGGCTACACCTTC
TRBD2,17,TRBV4-3,-,TRBJ2-1,CASSLVAGGNSYNEQFF,TGCGCCAGCAGCCTAGTAGCGGGAGGCAATTCCTACAATGAGCAGTTCTTC
TRBD1,14,TRBV5-6,-,TRBJ2-7,CASSLGGTGSEQYF,TGTGCCAGCAGCTTGGGCGGGACAGGCAGCGAGCAGTACTTC
TRBD2,16,TRBV3-1/TRBV3-2,-,TRBJ2-3,CASSQEGGGVTDTQYF,TGTGCCAGCAGCCAAGAGGGCGGGGGGGTCACAGATACGCAGTATTTT
-,14,TRBV10-2,-,TRBJ1-2,CASSEGPPGYGYTF,TGCGCCAGCAGTGAGGGACCGCCAGGCTATGGCTACACCTTC
TRBD1,15,TRBV5-1,-,TRBJ2-7,CASSATGTGTYEQYF,TGCGCCAGCAGCGCGACCGGGACAGGGACCTACGAGCAGTACTTC
TRBD1,18,TRBV7-9,once,TRBJ1-4,CASSARQGASPVNEKLFF,TGTGCCAGCAGCGCACGACAGGGAGCAAGTCCCGTCAATGAAAAACTGTTTTTT
-,14,TRBV24-1,-,TRBJ1-1,CATSARGDGTEAFF,TGTGCCACCAGTGCCCGGGGGGATGGGACTGAAGCTTTCTTT
TRBD1,15,TRBV6-5,-,TRBJ1-1,CASSWSTGGRNEAFF,TGTGCCAGCAGTTGGTCGACAGGGGGCCGGAATGAAGCTTTCTTT
-,14,TRBV9,-,TRBJ2-7,CASSVDRVGNEQYF,TGTGCCAGCAGCGTAGACAGGGTTGGAAACGAGCAGTACTTC
-,15,TRBV30,-,TRBJ2-1,CAWTLGRSSYNEQFF,TGTGCCTGGACCCTAGGGAGGAGCTCCTACAATGAGCAGTTCTTC
TRBD1,16,TRBV7-9,once,TRBJ1-1,CASSPGDRDSNTEAFF,TGTGCCAGCAGCCCCGGGGACAGAGACTCGAACACTGAAGCTTTCTTT
-,14,TRBV6-5,-,TRBJ2-5,CASWRTQPGETQYF,TGTGCCAGCTGGAGGACCCAACCAGGAGAGACCCAGTACTTC
TRBD1,15,TRBV7-3,-,TRBJ2-7,CASSLDGTAAYEQYF,TGTGCCAGCAGCTTAGATGGGACAGCAGCCTACGAGCAGTACTTC
TRBD1,15,TRBV28,-,TRBJ1-2,CASSTTGGFPYGYTF,TGTGCCAGCAGTACGACAGGGGGCTTCCCATATGGCTACACCTTC
-,14,TRBV7-2,-,TRBJ2-3,CASQRGARKDTQYF,TGTGCCAGCCAGAGGGGCGCGCGAAAAGATACGCAGTATTTT
-,17,TRBV21-1,-,TRBJ1-5,CASSKVGEARGNQPQHF,TGTGCCAGCAGCAAAGTCGGGGAGGCACGGGGCAATCAGCCCCAGCATTTT
TRBD2,17,TRBV27,-,TRBJ2-7,CASSLFASGGGSYEQYF,TGTGCCAGCAGTTTATTCGCTAGCGGGGGGGGTTCCTACGAGCAGTACTTC
-,14,TRBV11-3,-,TRBJ1-1,CASSLAGLETEAFF,TGTGCCAGCAGTTTAGCGGGGCTGGAAACTGAAGCTTTCTTT
TRBD1,17,TRBV4-1,many,TRBJ1-2,CASKEGTPDRGYYGYTF,TGCGCCAGCAAAGAAGGTACCCCGGACAGGGGCTACTATGGCTACACCTTC
-,13,TRBV27,-,TRBJ2-1,CASSLSVYNEQFF,TGTGCCAGCAGTTTATCAGTCTACAATGAGCAGTTCTTC
-,13,TRBV29-1,once,TRBJ2-7,CSVDPGGKDEQYF,TGCAGCGTTGACCCCGGGGGCAAGGACGAGCAGTACTTC
TRBD2,17,TRBV5-1,-,TRBJ2-3,CASSLLFGTSGTDTQYF,TGCGCCAGCAGCTTATTGTTCGGGACTAGCGGCACAGATACGCAGTATTTT
-,16,TRBV7-9,-,TRBJ2-3,CASSPPEGHFTDTQYF,TGTGCCAGCAGCCCACCGGAGGGTCACTTCACAGATACGCAGTATTTT
-,17,TRBV6-1,-,TRBJ2-1,CASSGGGGGIVRNEQFF,TGTGCCAGCAGTGGGGGGGGAGGGGGCATCGTTCGGAATGAGCAGTTCTTC
-,13,TRBV24-1,-,TRBJ1-1,CATRRTENTEAFF,TGTGCCACCCGACGGACGGAGAACACTGAAGCTTTCTTT